This T cell receptor (beta chain) stems from a study of shared clonotypes between healthy human individuals. Germline-derived CDR1 and CDR2 are SQVTM and ANQGSEA. CDR3 length: 13 amino acids. V lost 3 bases to trimming and J lost 5 bases, with 13 bases between them. Generated by immunoSEQ multiplex PCR, the TCRdb table keeps only in-frame clones and is missing some. The sample shows more than 600,000 clones, about 91% of them seen only once. Cells designated naive CD8 were CD45RO-negative and were positively selected for CCR7, with terminally differentiated effector memory CD45RA+ cells excluded. The sequence was obtained from a man in his thirties or forties in good health. V is TRBV29-1 and J is TRBJ1-1; the D gene is possibly TRBD1 (5 bases). Sequencing was performed on naive CD8+ T cells sorted from blood. CDR3 amino acids: CSVDGHQGTEAFF. The CDR3 nucleotides are TGCAGCGTTGACGGTCATCAGGGAACTGAAGCTTTCTTT.